The text below deals with one TCR beta chain. Its cognate antigen is unknown. The sample is drawn from a study of T cell responses to AZD1222 COVID-19 vaccine. General study results and limits: In a largely white British group with more females than males, clonal diversity was possibly underestimated. A rise in Spike-specific TCR breadth and depth followed two AZD1222 doses.

The CDR3 extends over 17 amino acids. The V and J ends lost 2 bases and 0 bases respectively, with 11 bases between them. Germline V gives CDR1 SNHLY, CDR2 FYNNEI. Pooled in the analysis were second doses at about 4 or about 12 weeks. Libraries were prepared by immunoSEQ multiplex PCR; TCRdb keeps only in-frame clonotypes and omits some of them. The data hold about 140,000 clones, with roughly 91% observed a single time. The genes are TRBV2 and TRBJ1-6; D gene unclear. This TCR was sampled from an adult who received the AZD1222 COVID-19 vaccine. Sequencing was performed on peripheral blood, taken 28 days after the second AZD1222 dose. The CDR3 protein is CASSERGTLSYNSPLHF. Written as DNA, the CDR3 is TGTGCCAGCAGTGAACGCGGCACCCTCTCCTATAATTCACCCCTCCACTTT.